The entry below gives a single T cell receptor beta chain sequence along with its context. What it binds is unknown. Clones were read by immunoSEQ multiplex PCR, and TCRdb kept only the in-frame ones, dropping some. Here the sample spans 90,000 to 130,000 clones, roughly 90% being singletons. The germline V gene has CDR1 SGHDN and CDR2 FVKESK. The V end was cut by 2 bases, the J end by 2 bases, with 15 bases between. CDR3 length: 16 amino acids. The sample originates from a study of cytomegalovirus exposure and HLA in healthy donors. Turning to the study itself: A later analysis reported the 95 to 150 validation repertoires used the same platform as the 550 to 800 first-cohort repertoires.

Broader study findings: The study recorded more than 150 TCR beta chains that were cytomegalovirus-associated. The tendency of first-cohort TCR clusters to co-occur in the roughly 110 validation repertoires was identified by a subsequent analysis.

What was sequenced was PBMCs. The chain joins TRBV14 to TRBJ2-5; D is possibly TRBD1 (6 bases). The TCR was taken from a woman under 40 in good health and CMV-seropositive. In DNA form, the CDR3 reads TGTGCCAGCAGCCAATTAATGTGGGGGACACAAGAGACCCAGTACTTC. Amino acids: CASSQLMWGTQETQYF.